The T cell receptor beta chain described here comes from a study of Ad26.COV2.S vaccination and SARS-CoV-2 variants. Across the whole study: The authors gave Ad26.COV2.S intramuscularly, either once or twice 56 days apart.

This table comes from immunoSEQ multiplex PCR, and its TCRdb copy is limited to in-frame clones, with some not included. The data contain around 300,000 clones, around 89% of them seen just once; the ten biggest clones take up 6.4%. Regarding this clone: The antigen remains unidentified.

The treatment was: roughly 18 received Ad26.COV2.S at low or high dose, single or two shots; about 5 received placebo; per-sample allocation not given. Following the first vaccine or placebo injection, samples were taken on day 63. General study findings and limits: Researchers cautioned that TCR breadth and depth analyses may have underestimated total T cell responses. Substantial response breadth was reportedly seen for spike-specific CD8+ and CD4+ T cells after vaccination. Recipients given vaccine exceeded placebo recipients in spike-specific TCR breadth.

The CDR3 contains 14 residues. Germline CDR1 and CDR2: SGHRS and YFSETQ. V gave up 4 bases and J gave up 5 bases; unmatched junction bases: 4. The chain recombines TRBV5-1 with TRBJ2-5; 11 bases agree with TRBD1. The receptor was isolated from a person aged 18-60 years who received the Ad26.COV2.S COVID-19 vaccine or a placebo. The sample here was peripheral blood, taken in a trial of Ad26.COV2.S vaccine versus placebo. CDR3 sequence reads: CASSLGTGGETQYF. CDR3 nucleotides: TGCGCCAGCAGCCTCGGGACAGGGGGGGAGACCCAGTACTTC. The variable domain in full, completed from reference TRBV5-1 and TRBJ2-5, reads KAGVTQTPRYLIKTRGQQVTLSCSPISGHRSVSWYQQTPGQGLQFLFEYFSETQRNKGNFPGRFSGRQFSNSRSEMNVSTLELGDSALYLCASSLGTGGETQYFGPGTRLLVL.